This passage covers 20 T cell receptor beta chains from one sample sequenced in a study of persistence of HIV-infected CD4 T cells. These receptors are not linked to any known antigen. Sequencing used immunoSEQ version 4 in survey mode. TCRdb keeps only in-frame clones here, not all; method: immunoSEQ multiplex PCR. The repertoire holds 40,000 to 45,000 clones, with 80% to 95% as singletons. This nonspecific control used anti-CD3/anti-CD28 bead stimulation of CD4+ T cells. Sorting selected CD4+ T cells upregulating both CD40 ligand and CD69. This sample comprised CD4+ T cells sorted from PBMCs after 18-hour stimulation, obtained from a patient who received antiretroviral therapy. Receptors were obtained from an adult man with HIV who was CMV-seropositive.

This clone was seen just once. The CDR3 DNA follows: TGTGCCAGCAGCCAAGGACAGGGGATATCGGGGGAGCTGTTTTTT. Translating it yields CASSQGQGISGELFF. V usage is TRBV3-1 (or the pseudogene TRBV3-2) and J usage is TRBJ2-2; 8 bases align to TRBD1. CDR1 LGHDT and CDR2 YNNKEL come from the germline V gene (reference sequence). The CDR3 has 15 amino acids. The J segment lost 8 bases and the V segment lost 1 base, leaving 6 bases of the junction unmatched.

The chain recombines TRBV6-5 with TRBJ2-3, with TRBD2 matching 10 bases. Per the germline V gene, CDR1 is MNHEY and CDR2 is SVGAGI. CDR3 length equals 15 residues. V shed 2 bases and J 6 bases; nucleotides not matched to a gene: 5. In DNA form, the CDR3 reads TGTGCCAGCAGTTACGAAGCGGGGGGGCCGGATACGCAGTATTTT. It encodes CASSYEAGGPDTQYF.

This chain uses TRBV6-5 with TRBJ1-4; D not resolved. This CDR3 region has 15 residues. CDR1 and CDR2 (germline): MNHEY, SVGAGI. Between the trimmed V and J ends, which lost 7 bases and 0 bases, there was a span of 12 bases. The CDR3 protein is CASNLPGPTNEKLFF. The CDR3 DNA reads as TGTGCCAGCAATCTACCAGGTCCAACTAATGAAAAACTGTTTTTT.

The chain couples TRBV6-1 to TRBJ1-4; D is possibly TRBD1 (6 bases). The CDR3 covers 13 residues. Germline V gene data show CDR1 as MNHNS and CDR2 as SASEGT. V lost 6 bases to trimming and J lost 4 bases, with 9 bases between them. The CDR3, as DNA: TGTGCCAGCAGAAGGACAGATAATGAAAAACTGTTTTTT. Translation: CASRRTDNEKLFF.

This clone was recorded only once. V gene TRBV6-7 combines with J gene TRBJ2-7, with TRBD1 as a possible D gene (6 bases). TRBV6-7 is annotated as an ORF whose role is uncertain. Trimming removed 0 bases at V and 1 base at J, with 7 bases between. The CDR3 is 14 residues long. This CDR3 reads CASSYSRGSYEQYF. The CDR3 bases are TGTGCCAGCAGTTACTCTAGGGGGTCCTACGAGCAGTACTTC.

V usage is TRBV27 and J usage is TRBJ2-1; a possible D gene is TRBD2 (5 bases). Trimming left V 3 bases short and J 4 bases short, with 10 bases between. This CDR3 has 14 amino acids. Germline CDR1 MNHEY, CDR2 SMNVEV (reference sequence). CDR3 loop: CASSFRGGYNEQFF. The CDR3 nucleotides read TGTGCCAGCAGTTTTAGAGGAGGTTACAATGAGCAGTTCTTC.

This clone was seen a handful of times. This rearrangement joins TRBV1 to TRBJ2-3; the table's D call TRBD2 went unverified against the DNA. TRBV1 is an annotated pseudogene. The CDR3 runs 19 residues. CDR3 protein: CTSSQDILAGGCCTDTQYF. The CDR3 DNA follows: TGCACCAGCAGCCAAGATATCCTAGCGGGGGGATGTTGTACAGATACGCAGTATTTT.

The gene calls are TRBV7-8 and TRBJ2-1; maybe TRBD2 (7 bases). Germline CDR1 SGHVS, CDR2 FQNEAQ. CDR3 length: 16 residues. The V gene lost 0 bases and the J gene lost 1 base, with 10 bases spanning the gap. DNA for the CDR3: TGTGCCAGCAGCTTAGCGGGAGGGGGGTCCTACAATGAGCAGTTCTTC. It is translated as CASSLAGGGSYNEQFF.

The V gene is TRBV4-2, the J gene TRBJ1-1; TRBD1 matches at 7 bases. CDR3 length: 14 amino acids. With 1 base clipped from V and 4 bases from J, the junction kept 3 bases outside the gene matches. Germline-derived CDR1 and CDR2 are LGHNA and YNFKEQ. Written as DNA, the CDR3 is TGTGCCAGCAGCCAAGTAAACAGGGGCACTGAAGCTTTCTTT. This sequence encodes CASSQVNRGTEAFF.

The V call is TRBV21-1, the J call TRBJ1-3. TRBV21-1 is an annotated pseudogene. This CDR3 has 15 amino acids. CDR3 residues: CASPAIRLSGNTIYF. CDR3 in DNA: TGTGCCAGCCCAGCAATTAGACTCTCTGGAAACACCATATATTTT.

The V and J genes are TRBV10-3 and TRBJ2-2; D is unclear. From germline, CDR1 is ENHRY and CDR2 SYGVKD. Deletions cut 6 bases from V and 0 bases from J, with 8 bases between. This CDR3 is built from 14 residues. This chain's CDR3 is CAISPPSNTGELFF. Written as DNA, the CDR3 is TGTGCCATCAGCCCACCCTCGAACACCGGGGAGCTGTTTTTT.

In this sample, this clone turned up once. V usage is TRBV19 and J usage is TRBJ2-2; D is perhaps TRBD1 or TRBD2 (5 bases each). CDR1 and CDR2 from the germline V gene are LNHDA and SQIVND (reference sequence). The V end lost 5 bases, the J end lost 4 bases, and 11 bases lay between the germline ends. The CDR3 has 14 residues. The CDR3 loop is CASSPRGRTGELFF. The CDR3, as DNA: TGTGCCAGTAGTCCACGGGGACGCACCGGGGAGCTGTTTTTT. The full variable domain, rest sourced from reference TRBV19 and TRBJ2-2, is DGGITQSPKYLFRKEGQNVTLSCEQNLNHDAMYWYRQDPGQGLRLIYYSQIVNDFQKGDIAEGYSVSREKKESFPLTVTSAQKNPTAFYLCASSPRGRTGELFFGEGSRLTVL.

The gene calls are TRBV2 and TRBJ2-7; either TRBD1 or TRBD2 may supply D (5 bases each). The CDR3 has 13 residues. Trimming stripped 7 bases from V and 5 bases from J, with 15 bases between. Germline CDR1 is SNHLY and CDR2 is FYNNEI. CDR3 amino acids: CASKYRTRDEQYF. CDR3 bases: TGTGCCAGCAAGTACAGGACGAGGGACGAGCAGTACTTC.

CDR3 sequence reads: CASKDRGTDTQYF. In DNA, the CDR3 is TGTGCCAGCAAGGACAGGGGCACAGATACGCAGTATTTT. V is TRBV19 and J is TRBJ2-3, with 8 bases that match TRBD1. CDR1 is LNHDA, CDR2 SQIVND, per germline (reference sequence). CDR3 length: 13 amino acids. The V and J ends lost 9 bases and 1 base, in that order; junction bases with no gene match: 3.

The gene calls are TRBV5-1 and TRBJ2-3; 8 bases agree with TRBD1. Germline V gene data show CDR1 as SGHRS and CDR2 as YFSETQ. V lost 1 base to trimming and J lost 3 bases; unmatched junction nucleotides: 4. This CDR3 is 15 amino acids long. The CDR3 reads CASSLQDRVTDTQYF. In DNA, the CDR3 is TGCGCCAGCAGCTTGCAGGACAGGGTAACAGATACGCAGTATTTT.

The chain links TRBV6-5 to TRBJ2-4, with D possibly TRBD1 on 6 matching bases. This CDR3 region has 15 residues. Deletions cut 6 bases from V and 0 bases from J, with 12 bases between. Per germline, CDR1 MNHEY and CDR2 SVGAGI. CDR3 nucleotide sequence: TGTGCCAGCAGCCTTACAGGGCTAGCCAAAAACATTCAGTACTTC. It is translated as CASSLTGLAKNIQYF.

This clone is a singleton in its sample. The rearrangement joins TRBV27 to TRBJ1-2, with 9 nucleotides matching TRBD1. The germline gives CDR1 MNHEY, CDR2 SMNVEV (reference sequence). V lost 6 bases to trimming and J lost 2 bases; unmatched junction nucleotides: 13. The CDR3 extends over 17 amino acids. For the CDR3, the DNA is TGTGCCAGCAGGAGTGGGACAGGGAGGAGGCAAAACTATGGCTACACCTTC. Amino acid sequence: CASRSGTGRRQNYGYTF.

CDR3: CASSRRTGDNTGELFF. DNA for the CDR3: TGTGCCAGCAGCCGGAGGACAGGGGATAACACCGGGGAGCTGTTTTTT. This chain uses TRBV3-1 (or the pseudogene TRBV3-2) with TRBJ2-2, with 9 nucleotides matching TRBD1. This CDR3 spans 16 amino acids. CDR1 is LGHDT, CDR2 YNNKEL, per germline (reference sequence). The junction had 5 bases not matched to a gene; V was cut back by 4 bases and J by 2 bases.

This chain uses TRBV7-8 with TRBJ1-1, with D uncertain. The CDR3 spans 14 residues. V was cut by 7 bases and J by 1 base, with 13 bases left in between. Germline V CDR1 and CDR2: SGHVS, FQNEAQ. Written as DNA, the CDR3 is TGTGCCAGCAAGGCTCCGGGAGAGAACACTGAAGCTTTCTTT. It is translated as CASKAPGENTEAFF.

Turning to this clone: The sample contains more than one DNA sequence encoding this CDR3. The CDR3 is CASRGRSTDTQYF. In nucleotides, the CDR3 is TGTGCCAGTAGAGGCAGGAGCACAGATACGCAGTATTTT. V is TRBV19 and J is TRBJ2-3; D is uncertain. Germline values: CDR1 LNHDA, CDR2 SQIVND (reference sequence). The CDR3 has 13 residues. The V end was cut by 6 bases, the J end by 0 bases, with 7 bases between.